This T cell receptor (beta chain) originates from a study of T cell repertoires in cytomegalovirus infection. Study background: It can be stated that public TCR beta signatures indicated CMV infection as well as a matching HLA type. Findings of the study overall: HLA-C-restricted, CMV-specific TCR beta clonotypes were dominant ex vivo.

TCRdb re-called the reads through MiXCR, storing one row per CDR3 protein. The data show about 20,000 distinct CDR3 sequences, about 40% seen once. Worth noting for this clonotype: Antigen specificity is unknown.

Sequenced material: CD8+ T cells from cultured PBMCs, taken from culture after CMV antigen stimulation. The receptor was derived from a human donor in good health (CMV status not recorded). Some clones in this sample may be carry-over from other donors' samples.

The CDR3 is CASSFFTDANYGYTF. The CDR3 DNA follows: TGCGCCAGCAGCTTTTTTACAGACGCTAACTATGGCTACACCTTC. The J gene is TRBJ1-2, the V gene TRBV5-1; D is ambiguous. V lost 2 bases, J lost 0 bases, and 11 bases lay in between. Germline V gene sequence: CDR1 SGHRS, CDR2 YFSETQ. The CDR3 spans 15 residues.